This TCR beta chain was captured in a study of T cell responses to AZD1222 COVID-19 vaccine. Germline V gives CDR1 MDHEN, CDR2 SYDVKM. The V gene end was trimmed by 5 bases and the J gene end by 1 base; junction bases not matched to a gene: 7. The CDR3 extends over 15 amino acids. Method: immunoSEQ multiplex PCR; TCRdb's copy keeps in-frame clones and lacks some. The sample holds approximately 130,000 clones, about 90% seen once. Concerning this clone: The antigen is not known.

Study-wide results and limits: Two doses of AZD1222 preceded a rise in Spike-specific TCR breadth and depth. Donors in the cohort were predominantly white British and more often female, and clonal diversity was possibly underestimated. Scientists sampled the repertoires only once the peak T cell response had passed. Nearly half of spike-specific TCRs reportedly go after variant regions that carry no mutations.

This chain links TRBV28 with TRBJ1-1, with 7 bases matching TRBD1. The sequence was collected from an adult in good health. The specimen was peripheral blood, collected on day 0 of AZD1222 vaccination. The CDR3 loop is CASSLTGAPNTEAFF. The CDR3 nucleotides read TGTGCCAGCAGTCTCACAGGGGCCCCGAACACTGAAGCTTTCTTT.